Presented here are 17 T cell receptor beta chains from one specimen sequenced in a study of cytomegalovirus exposure and HLA in healthy donors. Researchers ran the PCR with 60 Vbeta and 13 Jbeta primers. Using immunoSEQ multiplex PCR, the repertoire was profiled, and TCRdb retains in-frame clones only, with some absent. The table has 55,000 to 70,000 clones, about four fifths seen once; the top ten hold approximately 3.5%. Sample: PBMCs. The receptors come from a middle-aged woman in good health and CMV-seronegative.

V and J are TRBV9 and TRBJ2-7; a weak D match, TRBD1 (6 bases). The CDR3 spans 14 residues. The ends were cut back, 0 bases at V and 4 bases at J, with 11 bases in the middle. CDR1 SGDLS and CDR2 YYNGEE come from the germline V gene. CDR3 DNA: TGTGCCAGCAGCGTAGATCAGGGGAATTACGAGCAGTACTTC. It encodes CASSVDQGNYEQYF.

The rearrangement uses TRBV7-2 and TRBJ2-3, with 8 bases aligning to TRBD2. With 1 base clipped from V and 0 bases from J, the junction kept 9 bases outside the gene matches. The CDR3 has 18 amino acids. Germline V gene data show CDR1 as SGHTA and CDR2 as FQGNSA. In nucleotides, the CDR3 is TGTGCCAGCAGCTTAGGGTGGGCGGGGGGCGAAAGCACAGATACGCAGTATTTT. It yields the protein CASSLGWAGGESTDTQYF.

This sequence joins TRBV5-1 and TRBJ1-5, with a possible D match to TRBD1 (5 bases). The CDR3 is 15 amino acids. V dropped 1 base and J dropped 3 bases, with 11 bases sitting between them. The germline V gene encodes CDR1 SGHRS and CDR2 YFSETQ. CDR3 sequence reads: CASSLYPRANQPQHF. CDR3 DNA sequence: TGCGCCAGCAGCTTGTATCCCAGGGCCAATCAGCCCCAGCATTTT.

This clone was counted only a few times. This chain uses TRBV10-1 with TRBJ1-5, with TRBD1 matching 9 bases. Germline assignment: CDR1 WNHNN and CDR2 SYGVQD (reference sequence). The CDR3 runs to 18 residues. J lost 6 bases, V lost 0 bases, and 12 bases had no gene match. This CDR3 reads CASSESQGARGRGQPQHF. CDR3 nucleotides: TGCGCCAGCAGTGAGTCACAGGGGGCGCGGGGAAGGGGTCAGCCCCAGCATTTT.

The rearrangement links TRBV28 to TRBJ1-6, with D unclear. The germline CDR1 and CDR2 sequences are MDHEN and SYDVKM. The CDR3 spans 12 residues. Trimming took 10 bases from V and 7 from J, leaving 11 bases between them. CDR3 sequence reads: CAIQEQNSPLHF. The CDR3 nucleotides are TGTGCCATCCAAGAACAGAATTCACCCCTCCACTTT.

The CDR3 reads CASSLVEGGTSDTQYF. The CDR3 DNA follows: TGCGCCAGCAGCTTGGTGGAGGGTGGTACATCAGATACGCAGTATTTT. This rearrangement joins TRBV5-1 to TRBJ2-3, with D possibly TRBD2 on 6 matching bases. Germline loops: CDR1 SGHRS, CDR2 YFSETQ. V was pared by 0 bases and J by 4 bases, with 15 bases between. This CDR3 has 16 residues.

This chain joins TRBV7-2 and TRBJ2-7; the D is unclear. The germline V and J ends were trimmed by 0 bases and 3 bases, with 12 bases remaining between them. This CDR3 contains 15 residues. Germline V gene lookup returns CDR1 SGHTA and CDR2 FQGNSA. DNA of the CDR3: TGTGCCAGCAGCTTAGCGCCGACACGAAACTACGAGCAGTACTTC. It codes for CASSLAPTRNYEQYF.

This clone was seen a few times. Other DNA variants within this sample encode the same CDR3. The rearrangement links TRBV4-2 to TRBJ2-7; D is ambiguous. CDR1 is LGHNA, CDR2 YNFKEQ, per germline. This CDR3 has 12 amino acids. V was cut by 0 bases and J by 6 bases, with 6 bases left in between. The CDR3 nucleotides read TGTGCCAGCAGCCAAGACACGGGCGAGCAGTACTTC. It yields the protein CASSQDTGEQYF.

The chain combines TRBV5-8 with TRBJ2-3; TRBD2 matches 9 bases. The CDR3 has 16 amino acids. The V gene's germline CDR1 is SGHTS and CDR2 YDEGEE. Trimming removed 1 base from V and 6 bases from J; junction bases left unmatched: 9. In DNA, the CDR3 is TGTGCCAGCAGCTTGTATGGCGGGAGGGCGGCGGATACGCAGTATTTT. Translating it yields CASSLYGGRAADTQYF.

The chain employs TRBV18 and TRBJ1-2; 8 nucleotides line up with TRBD1. After removal of 2 bases from V and 3 bases from J, the junction contained 8 bases not matched to a gene. Germline V gene data show CDR1 as KGHSH and CDR2 as LQKENI. This CDR3 is built from 16 residues. In DNA form, the CDR3 reads TGTGCCAGCTCACCAAGGACAGGGTCCTTCCACTATGGCTACACCTTC. Its protein is CASSPRTGSFHYGYTF.

J is TRBJ2-3 and V is TRBV2, with 13 positions matching TRBD2. The CDR3 extends over 16 amino acids. The V and J ends lost 6 bases and 5 bases, in that order; junction bases with no gene match: 8. CDR1 and CDR2 from the germline V gene are SNHLY and FYNNEI. The CDR3 bases are TGTGCCAGCAGCCAAGGGACTAGCGGGATGGGAGATACGCAGTATTTT. This encodes CASSQGTSGMGDTQYF.

This clone was counted a single time. The V call is TRBV11-2, the J call TRBJ2-2; 9 bases agree with TRBD1. The V gene end was trimmed by 7 bases and the J gene end by 7 bases; junction bases not matched to a gene: 13. This CDR3 is 16 amino acids long. Germline CDR1 reads SGHAT; CDR2 reads FQNNGV. As DNA, the CDR3 is TGTGCCAGCACCAAAATTGGGACAGGGTCGGGCGGGGAGCTGTTTTTT. Protein: CASTKIGTGSGGELFF.

The chain employs TRBV7-2 and TRBJ2-2; 8 nucleotides match TRBD2. The CDR3 has 14 amino acids. V shed 3 bases, J shed 4 bases, and the junction held 1 base outside the gene matches. Germline CDR1 SGHTA, CDR2 FQGNSA. The CDR3 DNA sequence: TGTGCCAGCAGCTTCACTAGCGGCACCGGGGAGCTGTTTTTT. This codes for CASSFTSGTGELFF.

The chain is built from TRBV9 and TRBJ2-1; 8 positions agree with TRBD2. The germline V gene encodes CDR1 SGDLS and CDR2 YYNGEE. Trimming cost V 1 base and J 2 bases; bases outside gene matches: 5. The CDR3 totals 16 residues. For the CDR3, the DNA is TGTGCCAGCAGCGTAAAGTATAGCGGGACCTACAATGAGCAGTTCTTC. Translating it yields CASSVKYSGTYNEQFF.

This clone showed up just once. The chain joins TRBV9 to TRBJ2-7; 9 bases fit TRBD1. J was trimmed by 0 bases and V by 4 bases; bases with no gene match: 5. Per the germline V gene, CDR1 is SGDLS and CDR2 is YYNGEE. CDR3 length: 15 residues. CDR3: CASSHGQGNSYEQYF. In DNA, the CDR3 is TGTGCCAGCAGCCACGGACAGGGGAACTCCTACGAGCAGTACTTC.

The chain uses TRBV5-1 and TRBJ1-1, with unresolved D. Trimming took off 4 bases at V and 1 base at J, with 8 bases between the two ends. The germline gives CDR1 SGHRS, CDR2 YFSETQ. CDR3 size: 13 residues. For the CDR3, the DNA is TGCGCCAGCAGCAGCGCTTCGAACACTGAAGCTTTCTTT. This translates into CASSSASNTEAFF. The whole variable domain, filled in from reference TRBV5-1 and TRBJ1-1, reads KAGVTQTPRYLIKTRGQQVTLSCSPISGHRSVSWYQQTPGQGLQFLFEYFSETQRNKGNFPGRFSGRQFSNSRSEMNVSTLELGDSALYLCASSSASNTEAFFGQGTRLTVV.

The chain uses TRBV6-5 and TRBJ1-5; tentative D call: TRBD1 (5 bases). The length of the CDR3 is 13 residues. Trimming pared 7 bases from V and 5 bases from J, leaving 12 bases between. Per germline, CDR1 MNHEY and CDR2 SVGAGI. This chain's CDR3 is CASNNGGDQPQHF. The CDR3 coding sequence is TGTGCCAGCAATAATGGGGGGGATCAGCCCCAGCATTTT.